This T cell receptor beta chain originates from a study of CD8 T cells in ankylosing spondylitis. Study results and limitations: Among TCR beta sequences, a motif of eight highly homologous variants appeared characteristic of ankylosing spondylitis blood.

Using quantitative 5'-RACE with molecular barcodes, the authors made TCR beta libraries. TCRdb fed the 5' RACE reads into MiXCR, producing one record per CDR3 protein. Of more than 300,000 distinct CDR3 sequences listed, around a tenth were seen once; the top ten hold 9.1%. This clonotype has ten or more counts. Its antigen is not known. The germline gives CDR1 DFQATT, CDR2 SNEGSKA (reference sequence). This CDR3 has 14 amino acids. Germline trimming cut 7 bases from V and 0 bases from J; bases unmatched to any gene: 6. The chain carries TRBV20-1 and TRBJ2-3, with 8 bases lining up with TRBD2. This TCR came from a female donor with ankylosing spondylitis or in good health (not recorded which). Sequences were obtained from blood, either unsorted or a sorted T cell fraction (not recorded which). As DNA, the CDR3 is TGCAGTGGAGCGGGAGCGTTTAGCACAGATACGCAGTATTTT. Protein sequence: CSGAGAFSTDTQYF.